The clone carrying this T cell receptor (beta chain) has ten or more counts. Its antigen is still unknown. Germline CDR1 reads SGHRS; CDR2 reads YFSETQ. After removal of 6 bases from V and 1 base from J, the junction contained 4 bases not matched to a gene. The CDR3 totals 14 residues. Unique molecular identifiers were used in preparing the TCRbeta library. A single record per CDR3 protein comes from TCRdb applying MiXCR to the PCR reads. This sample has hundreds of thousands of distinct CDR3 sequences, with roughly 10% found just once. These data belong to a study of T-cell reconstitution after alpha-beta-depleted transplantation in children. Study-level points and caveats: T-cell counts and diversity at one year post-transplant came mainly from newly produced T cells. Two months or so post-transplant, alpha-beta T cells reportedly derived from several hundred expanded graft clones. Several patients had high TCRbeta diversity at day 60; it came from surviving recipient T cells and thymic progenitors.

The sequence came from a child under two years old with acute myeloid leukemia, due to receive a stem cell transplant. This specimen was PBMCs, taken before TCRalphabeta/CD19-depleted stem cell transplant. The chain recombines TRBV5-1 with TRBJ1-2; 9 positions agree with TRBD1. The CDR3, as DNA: TGCGCCAGCAACCCGACAGGGGGTAACTATGGCTACACCTTC. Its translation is CASNPTGGNYGYTF.